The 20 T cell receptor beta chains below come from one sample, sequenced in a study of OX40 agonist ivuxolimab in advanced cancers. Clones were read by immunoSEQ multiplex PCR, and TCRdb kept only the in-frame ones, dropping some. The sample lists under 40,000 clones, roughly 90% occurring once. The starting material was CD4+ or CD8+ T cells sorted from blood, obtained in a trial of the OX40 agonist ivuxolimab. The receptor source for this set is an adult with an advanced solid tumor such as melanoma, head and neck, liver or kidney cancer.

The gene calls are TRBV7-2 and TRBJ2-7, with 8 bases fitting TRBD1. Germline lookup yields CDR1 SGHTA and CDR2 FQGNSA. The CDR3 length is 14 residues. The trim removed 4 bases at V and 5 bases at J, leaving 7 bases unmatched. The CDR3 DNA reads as TGTGCCAGCAGCTCCGGACAGGGAAGCCACGAGCAGTACTTC. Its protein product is CASSSGQGSHEQYF.

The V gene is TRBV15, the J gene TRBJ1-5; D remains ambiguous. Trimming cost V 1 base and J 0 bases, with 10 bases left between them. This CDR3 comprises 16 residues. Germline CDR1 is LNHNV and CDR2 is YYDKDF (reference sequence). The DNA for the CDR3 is TGTGCCACCAGCAGAGTCGGGGAATATAGCAATCAGCCCCAGCATTTT. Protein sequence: CATSRVGEYSNQPQHF.

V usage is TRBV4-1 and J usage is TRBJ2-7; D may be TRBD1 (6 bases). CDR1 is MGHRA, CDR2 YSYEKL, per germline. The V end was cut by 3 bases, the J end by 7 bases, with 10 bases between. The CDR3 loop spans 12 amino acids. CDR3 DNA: TGCGCCAGCAGCCATCTCGGGACAGAGCAGTACTTC. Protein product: CASSHLGTEQYF.

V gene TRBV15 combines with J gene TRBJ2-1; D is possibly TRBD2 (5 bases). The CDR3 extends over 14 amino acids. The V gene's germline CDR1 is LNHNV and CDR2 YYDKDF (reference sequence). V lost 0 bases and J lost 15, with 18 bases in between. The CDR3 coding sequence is TGTGCCACCAGCAGAGATAAAAGCCTAGCCCCTGGGTTCTTC. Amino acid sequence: CATSRDKSLAPGFF.

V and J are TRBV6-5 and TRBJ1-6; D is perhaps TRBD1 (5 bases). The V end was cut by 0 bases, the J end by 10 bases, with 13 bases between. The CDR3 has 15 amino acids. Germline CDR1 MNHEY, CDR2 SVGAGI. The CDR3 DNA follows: TGTGCCAGCAGTTACTCAAAGGGTGGGGGATCACCCCTCCACTTT. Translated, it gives CASSYSKGGGSPLHF.

CDR3 DNA: TGTGCCAGCAGCCCGGGACTAGACTACAATGAGCAGTTCTTC. Residues: CASSPGLDYNEQFF. J is TRBJ2-1 and V is TRBV6-5, with 8 bases fitting TRBD2. V gave up 6 bases and J gave up 3 bases; unmatched junction bases: 4. The CDR3 extends over 14 amino acids. CDR1 MNHEY and CDR2 SVGAGI come from the germline V gene.

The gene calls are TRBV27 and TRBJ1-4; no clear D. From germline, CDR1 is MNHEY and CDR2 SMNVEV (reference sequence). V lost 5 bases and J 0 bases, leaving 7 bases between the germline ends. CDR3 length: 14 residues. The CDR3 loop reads CASSLDATNEKLFF. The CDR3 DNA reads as TGTGCCAGCAGTCTAGATGCAACTAATGAAAAACTGTTTTTT.

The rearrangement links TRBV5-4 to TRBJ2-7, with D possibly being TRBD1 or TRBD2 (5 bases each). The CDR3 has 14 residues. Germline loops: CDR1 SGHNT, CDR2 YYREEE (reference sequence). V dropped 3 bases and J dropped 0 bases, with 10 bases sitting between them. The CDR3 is CASSSPGHSYEQYF. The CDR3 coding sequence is TGTGCCAGCAGCTCTCCGGGGCACTCCTACGAGCAGTACTTC.

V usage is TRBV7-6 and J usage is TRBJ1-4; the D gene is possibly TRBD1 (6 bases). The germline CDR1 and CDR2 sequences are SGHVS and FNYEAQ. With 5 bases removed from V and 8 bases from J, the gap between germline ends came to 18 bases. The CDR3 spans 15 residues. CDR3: CASSGLGGLGEKLFF. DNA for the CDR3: TGTGCCAGCAGCGGATTAGGGGGGCTAGGCGAAAAACTGTTTTTT.

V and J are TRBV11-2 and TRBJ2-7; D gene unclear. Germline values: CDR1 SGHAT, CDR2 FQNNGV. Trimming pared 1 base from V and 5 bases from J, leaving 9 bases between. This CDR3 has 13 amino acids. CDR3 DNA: TGTGCCAGCAGCTTAGCCGGCTGGGACGAGCAGTACTTC. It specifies CASSLAGWDEQYF.

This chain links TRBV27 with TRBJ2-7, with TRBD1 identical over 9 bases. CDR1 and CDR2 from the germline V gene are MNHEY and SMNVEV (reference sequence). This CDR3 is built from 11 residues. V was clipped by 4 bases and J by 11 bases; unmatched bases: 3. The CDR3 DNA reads TGTGCCAGCAGTTCGGGACAGGGAGAGTACTTC. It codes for CASSSGQGEYF.

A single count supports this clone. CDR3 region: CASSLRTDQETQYF. The CDR3 region has the DNA TGTGCCAGCAGCTTGCGGACAGACCAAGAGACCCAGTACTTC. This chain connects TRBV5-5 to TRBJ2-5; tentatively, D is TRBD1 (6 bases). Germline assignment: CDR1 SGHKS and CDR2 YYEKEE (reference sequence). Deletions cut 1 base from V and 0 bases from J, with 7 bases between. The CDR3 spans 14 residues.

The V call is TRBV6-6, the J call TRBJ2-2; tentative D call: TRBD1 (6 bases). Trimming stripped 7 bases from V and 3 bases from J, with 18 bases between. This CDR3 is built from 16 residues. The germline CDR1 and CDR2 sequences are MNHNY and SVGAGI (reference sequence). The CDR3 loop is CASTIRGTRYTGELFF. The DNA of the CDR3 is TGTGCCAGCACTATAAGAGGGACACGGTACACCGGGGAGCTGTTTTTT.

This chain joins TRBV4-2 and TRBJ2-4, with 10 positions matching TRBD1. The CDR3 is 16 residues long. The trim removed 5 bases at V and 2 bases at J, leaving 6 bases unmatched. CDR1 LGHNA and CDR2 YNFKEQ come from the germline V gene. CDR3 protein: CASSTRDRGSKNIQYF. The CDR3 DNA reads TGTGCCAGCAGCACCCGGGACAGGGGTTCCAAAAACATTCAGTACTTC.

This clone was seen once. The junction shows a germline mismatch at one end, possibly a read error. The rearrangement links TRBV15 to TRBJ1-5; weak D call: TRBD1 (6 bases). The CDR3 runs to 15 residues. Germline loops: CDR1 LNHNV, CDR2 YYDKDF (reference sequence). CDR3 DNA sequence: TGTGCCACCAGCAGAGATACAGGGTTATATCAGTCCCAGCATTTT. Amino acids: CATSRDTGLYQSQHF.

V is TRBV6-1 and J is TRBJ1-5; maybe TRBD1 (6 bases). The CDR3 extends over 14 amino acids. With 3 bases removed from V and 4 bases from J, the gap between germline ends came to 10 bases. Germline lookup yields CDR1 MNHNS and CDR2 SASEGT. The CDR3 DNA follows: TGTGCCAGCAGTGACAGAGACAGGAATCAGCCCCAGCATTTT. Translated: CASSDRDRNQPQHF.

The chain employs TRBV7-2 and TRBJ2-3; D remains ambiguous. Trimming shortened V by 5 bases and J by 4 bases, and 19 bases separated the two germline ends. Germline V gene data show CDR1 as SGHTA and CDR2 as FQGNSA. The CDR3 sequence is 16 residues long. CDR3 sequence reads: CASSPNPLLHSDTQYF. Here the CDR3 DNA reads TGTGCCAGCAGCCCGAACCCCCTTCTTCACTCAGATACGCAGTATTTT. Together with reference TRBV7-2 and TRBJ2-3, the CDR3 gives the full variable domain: GAGVSQSPSNKVTEKGKDVELRCDPISGHTALYWYRQSLGQGLEFLIYFQGNSAPDKSGLPSDRFSAERTGGSVSTLTIQRTQQEDSAVYLCASSPNPLLHSDTQYFGPGTRLTVL.

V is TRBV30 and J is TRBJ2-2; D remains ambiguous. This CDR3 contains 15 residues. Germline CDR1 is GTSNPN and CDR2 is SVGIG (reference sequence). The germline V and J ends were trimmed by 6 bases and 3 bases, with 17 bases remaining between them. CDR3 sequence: CACPTALPDTGELFF. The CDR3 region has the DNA TGTGCCTGCCCCACAGCCCTACCTGACACCGGGGAGCTGTTTTTT.

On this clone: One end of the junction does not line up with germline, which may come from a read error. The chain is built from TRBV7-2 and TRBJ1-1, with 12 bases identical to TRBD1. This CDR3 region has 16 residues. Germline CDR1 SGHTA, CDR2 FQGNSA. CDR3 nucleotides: TGTGCCAGCAGCCTAGCCGGGACAGGGGGCCTCACTGAAGCTTTCTTT. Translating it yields CASSLAGTGGLTEAFF.

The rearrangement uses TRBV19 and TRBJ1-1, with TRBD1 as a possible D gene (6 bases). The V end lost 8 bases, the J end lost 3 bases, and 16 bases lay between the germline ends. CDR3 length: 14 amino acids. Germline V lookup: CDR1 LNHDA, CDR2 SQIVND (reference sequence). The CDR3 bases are TGTGCCAGTCGGGGGGGGGCGCGGGACACTGAAGCTTTCTTT. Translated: CASRGGARDTEAFF.